This T cell receptor (beta chain) was found in a study of shared clonotypes between healthy human individuals. V was clipped by 0 bases and J by 1 base, with 10 bases between them. The CDR3 is 16 amino acids. Germline assignment: CDR1 SGHRS and CDR2 YFSETQ. Running of the assay took place at deep level. Methods used by the authors: Junction-only sequences produced by ImmunoSEQ had no quality scores, so filtering differed. Sequencing was performed with immunoSEQ multiplex PCR; in TCRdb, only in-frame clones are kept and a portion is missing. The V and J calls and clone size come from that table; D and trimming were worked out from the DNA. The profile shows approximately 980,000 clones, 76% of them singletons. In the CD4+ fraction, cells were divided into CD45RA+ naive and CD45RA-negative memory subsets.

The TCR was taken from a man aged 18 to 29 in good health. The sequencing input was memory CD4+ T cells sorted from blood. Documented subset: CD45RA-negative fraction. The rearrangement joins TRBV5-1 to TRBJ2-2, with a weak D call TRBD2 (6 bases). The CDR3 sequence is CASSLVGRGNTGELFF. DNA of the CDR3: TGCGCCAGCAGCTTGGTCGGGAGAGGGAACACCGGGGAGCTGTTTTTT.